This TCR beta chain was profiled in a study of T cells after yellow fever vaccination. Study-wide findings and caveats: Most clones from primary vaccination were detected again post-booster (about 95% CD4, around 90% CD8). Clonotypes shared by both compartments, CD4 and CD8, made up a small share. Abundant clonotypes (contaminants from the bulk population) could be present in FACS-sorted repertoires.

The CDR3 is 14 residues long. Trimming removed 0 bases from V and 6 bases from J, with 12 bases in between. CDR1 and CDR2 (germline): LNHNV, YYDKDF (reference sequence). This clonotype was seen a handful of times. Its antigen is unknown. TCRdb re-called the 5' RACE reads with MiXCR, one entry per CDR3 protein. This table has a few hundred thousand distinct CDR3 sequences, 4.1% appearing once. The specimen was PBMCs, collected 5 days after the yellow fever booster vaccination. The receptor was derived from a man between 18 and 35 years old who received the YFV17D yellow fever vaccine. The chain recombines TRBV15 with TRBJ2-7; no reliable D call. CDR3 amino acids: CATSRDRIQIEQYF. For the CDR3, the DNA is TGTGCCACCAGCAGAGATCGGATACAGATCGAGCAGTACTTC.